This entry lists 7 T cell receptor beta chains sequenced from one sample in a study of identical twins. TCRdb recomputed calls from the 5' RACE reads with MiXCR, one row per CDR3 protein. The data contain 1.5 million to 2 million distinct CDR3 sequences, under 35% of them singletons. Sequencing was carried out using cord blood. The receptors were gathered from a newborn girl in good health.

The rearrangement links TRBV10-3 to TRBJ1-1; no clear D gene. V was pared by 10 bases and J by 3 bases, with 9 bases between. Per the germline V gene, CDR1 is ENHRY and CDR2 is SYGVKD. The CDR3 is 11 amino acids. The CDR3 region is CATLGYTEAFF. Written as DNA, the CDR3 is TGTGCCACGCTAGGTTACACTGAAGCTTTCTTT.

This clonotype was picked up one time. The CDR3 DNA is TGTGCCAGCAGCCATCCCCTGGCGGGGTATTACAATGAGCAGTACTTC. It is translated as CASSHPLAGYYNEQYF. This chain connects TRBV14 to TRBJ2-1; maybe TRBD2 (6 bases). The last part of the DNA fits TRBJ2-7 better; the J call may be wrong. The CDR3 is made up of 16 amino acids. Germline V gene data show CDR1 as SGHDN and CDR2 as FVKESK.

This clonotype was detected ten times or more. J is TRBJ1-2 and V is TRBV28, with 8 bases fitting TRBD1. Germline lookup yields CDR1 MDHEN and CDR2 SYDVKM. The CDR3 totals 14 residues. The trim removed 6 bases at V and 2 bases at J, leaving 5 bases unmatched. The CDR3 sequence: CASSPGGRNYGYTF. In nucleotides, the CDR3 is TGTGCCAGCAGCCCAGGGGGCAGAAACTATGGCTACACCTTC.

The gene calls are TRBV11-2 and TRBJ2-5; TRBD1 aligns across 7 bases. This CDR3 has 15 residues. The junction had 10 bases not matched to a gene; V was cut back by 2 bases and J by 7 bases. CDR1 SGHAT and CDR2 FQNNGV come from the germline V gene. The CDR3: CASSLYTGASGTQYF. CDR3 in DNA: TGTGCCAGCAGCTTATACACAGGGGCTTCGGGGACCCAGTACTTC.

The chain is built from TRBV6-5 and TRBJ2-1, with D perhaps matching TRBD2 (5 bases). V was clipped by 1 base and J by 6 bases, with 7 bases between them. Germline CDR1 and CDR2: MNHEY and SVGAGI. CDR3 size: 13 residues. The CDR3 region has the DNA TGTGCCAGCAGTTACTTCAGCGGCAATGAGCAGTTCTTC. It translates to CASSYFSGNEQFF.

The chain recombines TRBV2 with TRBJ2-1; D is possibly TRBD2 (7 bases). Germline V gene data show CDR1 as SNHLY and CDR2 as FYNNEI. The V end lost 3 bases, the J end lost 8 bases, and 17 bases lay between the germline ends. This CDR3 comprises 15 residues. The CDR3 here is CASSEGGGPVDEQFF. CDR3 nucleotides: TGTGCCAGCAGTGAGGGAGGGGGGCCTGTCGATGAGCAGTTCTTC.

Only a few counts were recorded for this clonotype. This sequence joins TRBV5-1 and TRBJ2-7, with a possible D match to TRBD1 (6 bases). Germline CDR1 reads SGHRS; CDR2 reads YFSETQ. Trimming shortened V by 5 bases and J by 0 bases, and 9 bases separated the two germline ends. The CDR3 sequence is 13 residues long. CDR3 sequence (DNA): TGCGCCAGCAGAGGGACATTCTCCTACGAGCAGTACTTC. It encodes CASRGTFSYEQYF.